This T cell receptor beta chain comes out of a study of blood T cells in healthy people across ages. As regards this clonotype: A much bigger clone sits one base away, suggesting this may be a read error.

V lost 5 bases to trimming and J lost 8 bases; unmatched junction nucleotides: 9. The CDR3 has 14 residues. CDR1 SGHRS and CDR2 YFSETQ come from the germline V gene. Through a sample-barcoded 5' primer and a J-beta primer mix, a second PCR was run for roughly 6 to 11 cycles. TCRdb used MiXCR to reprocess the 5' RACE reads, holding one entry per CDR3 protein. The table includes roughly 1.7 million distinct CDR3 sequences, roughly a third detected once. The sequencing sample was made of blood. The V and J genes are TRBV5-1 and TRBJ2-4; 8 bases map to TRBD2. The TCR originated in a woman in her twenties or thirties in good health. CDR3 amino acids: CASRASGRPDIQYF. In nucleotides, the CDR3 is TGCGCCAGCAGGGCCAGCGGGAGACCAGACATTCAGTACTTC. Full variable domain (outside the CDR3, taken from reference TRBV5-1 and TRBJ2-4): KAGVTQTPRYLIKTRGQQVTLSCSPISGHRSVSWYQQTPGQGLQFLFEYFSETQRNKGNFPGRFSGRQFSNSRSEMNVSTLELGDSALYLCASRASGRPDIQYFGAGTRLSVL.